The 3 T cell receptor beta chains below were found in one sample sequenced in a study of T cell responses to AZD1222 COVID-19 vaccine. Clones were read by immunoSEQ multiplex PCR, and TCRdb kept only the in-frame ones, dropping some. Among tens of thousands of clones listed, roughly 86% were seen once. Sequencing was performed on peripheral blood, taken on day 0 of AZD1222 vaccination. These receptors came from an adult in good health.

In DNA, the CDR3 is TGTGCCAGCAGCCGAATAAGCTCCTACAATGAGCAGTTCTTC. Translated: CASSRISSYNEQFF. This chain links TRBV14 with TRBJ2-1, with no clear D. Trimming left V 4 bases short and J 0 bases short, with 7 bases between. The CDR3 contains 14 residues. The germline gives CDR1 SGHDN, CDR2 FVKESK.

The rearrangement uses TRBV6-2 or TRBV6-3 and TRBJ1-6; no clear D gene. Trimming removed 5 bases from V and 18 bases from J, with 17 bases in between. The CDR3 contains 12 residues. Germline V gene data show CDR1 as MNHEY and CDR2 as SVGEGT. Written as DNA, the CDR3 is TGTGCCAGCAGTAACGCTCGGACGGAAAACCACTTT. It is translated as CASSNARTENHF.

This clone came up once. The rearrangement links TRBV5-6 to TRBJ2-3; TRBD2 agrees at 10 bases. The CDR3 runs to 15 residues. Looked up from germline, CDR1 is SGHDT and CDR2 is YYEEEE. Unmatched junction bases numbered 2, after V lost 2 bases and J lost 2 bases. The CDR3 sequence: CASSLSGRVTDTQYF. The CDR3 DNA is TGTGCCAGCAGCTTAAGCGGGAGGGTCACAGATACGCAGTATTTT.